The rows below give T cell receptor beta chains drawn from one sample of a study of blood T cell repertoires in COVID-19. Here immunoSEQ multiplex PCR was the method, and the copy in TCRdb shows in-frame clones only, minus some. The sample yields 300,000 or so clones, 90% seen once. The sample comprised PBMCs or T cells enriched from blood (not recorded which). The receptors originated from a man aged 60-69 years who had recovered from COVID-19. CDR3s leave out the opening cysteine and the closing phenylalanine or tryptophan. Fields, in order: J gene, V gene, CDR3 protein.

j_gene: TRBJ2-6
v_gene: TRBV12-5
CDR3aa: ASGADRRGSGANVLT

j_gene: TRBJ2-5
v_gene: TRBV30
CDR3aa: AWSQGAGTQY

j_gene: TRBJ1-1
v_gene: TRBV6-2/TRBV6-3
CDR3aa: ASSDQGLAEAF

j_gene: TRBJ2-3
v_gene: TRBV14
CDR3aa: ASSQDRRGTQY

j_gene: TRBJ1-2
v_gene: TRBV27
CDR3aa: ASSLKTGLTYGYT

j_gene: TRBJ1-5
v_gene: TRBV7-2
CDR3aa: ASSLRHGENQPQH

j_gene: TRBJ1-1
v_gene: TRBV18
CDR3aa: ASSPRIARQGDTEAF

j_gene: TRBJ2-5
v_gene: TRBV5-1
CDR3aa: ASSRLAGEETQY

j_gene: TRBJ1-1
v_gene: TRBV19
CDR3aa: ASSLSRTVNTEAF

j_gene: TRBJ1-1
v_gene: TRBV10-3
CDR3aa: AISERTGVMGEAF

j_gene: TRBJ1-2
v_gene: TRBV30
CDR3aa: AWSSIKQGLTYYGYT

j_gene: TRBJ2-2
v_gene: TRBV4-2
CDR3aa: ASSQEGLRNTGELF

j_gene: TRBJ2-1
v_gene: TRBV11-3
CDR3aa: ASSTGFGTGGDEQF

j_gene: TRBJ1-2
v_gene: TRBV19
CDR3aa: ASTPNREKYYGYT

j_gene: TRBJ2-5
v_gene: TRBV5-1
CDR3aa: ASSFGQGFRETQY

j_gene: TRBJ2-5
v_gene: TRBV7-3
CDR3aa: ASSKGQRNMGETQY

j_gene: TRBJ2-5
v_gene: TRBV5-1
CDR3aa: ASILGGGTVLAGEQETQY

j_gene: TRBJ2-7
v_gene: TRBV6-5
CDR3aa: ASRAERGSSYEQY

j_gene: TRBJ1-1
v_gene: TRBV10-2
CDR3aa: ASSQGRANTEAF

j_gene: TRBJ1-2
v_gene: TRBV6-5
CDR3aa: ASSYSSQSNYGYT

j_gene: TRBJ2-2
v_gene: TRBV6-2/TRBV6-3
CDR3aa: ASSYSGLAGTGELF

j_gene: TRBJ2-7
v_gene: TRBV7-9
CDR3aa: ASSSSGGEQY

j_gene: TRBJ2-1
v_gene: TRBV9
CDR3aa: ASSVDAVSSYNEQF

j_gene: TRBJ1-1
v_gene: TRBV3-1/TRBV3-2
CDR3aa: ASSLFRNTEAF

j_gene: TRBJ1-1
v_gene: TRBV29-1
CDR3aa: SGRTGWNTEAF

j_gene: TRBJ2-1
v_gene: TRBV5-1
CDR3aa: ASNQLAAGRNEQF

j_gene: TRBJ1-4
v_gene: TRBV14
CDR3aa: ASSQDRQGVWEKLF

j_gene: TRBJ1-4
v_gene: TRBV9
CDR3aa: ASSNRRMAQGDEKLF

j_gene: TRBJ1-1
v_gene: TRBV29-1
CDR3aa: SVQGVTTEAF

j_gene: TRBJ2-3
v_gene: TRBV15
CDR3aa: ATKKLAGVVDTQY

j_gene: TRBJ1-1
v_gene: TRBV6-5
CDR3aa: ASSYSESLWAF

j_gene: TRBJ2-7
v_gene: TRBV19
CDR3aa: ASRPQGGSSYEQY

j_gene: TRBJ1-1
v_gene: TRBV14
CDR3aa: ASSQRRPFTEAF

j_gene: TRBJ1-1
v_gene: TRBV4-1
CDR3aa: ASRVAWGDTEAF

j_gene: TRBJ2-5
v_gene: TRBV6-5
CDR3aa: ASRDRPNRETQY

j_gene: TRBJ2-2
v_gene: TRBV19
CDR3aa: ATAGIGNTGELF

j_gene: TRBJ2-7
v_gene: TRBV9
CDR3aa: ASSPSGLAGGPTYEQY

j_gene: TRBJ1-3
v_gene: TRBV18
CDR3aa: ASSRTGDGNTIY

j_gene: TRBJ2-7
v_gene: TRBV30
CDR3aa: AWSPGQGTYEQY

j_gene: TRBJ2-3
v_gene: TRBV7-2
CDR3aa: ASSSPRGDTQY

j_gene: TRBJ2-2
v_gene: TRBV19
CDR3aa: ASSIVREGELF

j_gene: TRBJ2-1
v_gene: TRBV11-1
CDR3aa: ASGRMTASTGDEQF

j_gene: TRBJ2-6
v_gene: TRBV30
CDR3aa: ACKQGGSSGANVLT

j_gene: TRBJ2-3
v_gene: TRBV9
CDR3aa: ASSVVGSGSTDTQY

j_gene: TRBJ1-2
v_gene: TRBV9
CDR3aa: ASSAGTAYGYT

j_gene: TRBJ2-3
v_gene: TRBV9
CDR3aa: ASSVGPGGSDTQY